A single T cell receptor beta chain is shown here with its context. No antigen is known for it. Germline is not matched at one junction end, which may reflect a read error. The donors were some 39 Caucasian individuals from Russia, aged roughly 6 to 95 years, who were systemically healthy. Each donor gave ten milliliters of peripheral blood, collected into EDTA-treated Vacutainer tubes. PBMCs were isolated by Ficoll-Paque density-gradient centrifugation, with at least 7 million obtained per sample. Trizol reagent was used to extract total RNA from PBMCs, with at least 6 micrograms per sample. Naive CD45RAhigh/CD27high T cell percentages were measured by flow cytometry on a PBMC aliquot from every donor. These data belong to a study of blood T cells in healthy people across ages (dated by TCRdb to about 2015). For the study in its entirety: Template switching captured roughly one uniquely barcoded TCR beta cDNA molecule per two T cells in model experiments. For two donors (one aged 18 to 30 and one aged 80 or older), the study analyzed two additional independent replicas of 1 million unique cDNA reads from the same blood draw. The donors were split into four age groups: young (average around 15 years), middle-aged (roughly 39), aged (roughly 65) and long-lived (roughly 80). Age-related changes in TCR beta repertoire diversity were measured in the study by deep sequencing normalized with unique cDNA molecular identifiers.

Results and caveats for the whole study, not just this receptor: Because profiling used bulk unsorted PBMCs, naive and antigen-experienced compartments could not be compared conclusively. Compared with the aged group, more naive CD4+ T cells, fewer expanded clones and increased TCR diversity were shown by the long-lived group, suggesting age selection. A strong correlation was found between observed TCR beta diversity and the percentage of naive T cells measured by flow cytometry. The CMV infection status of donors was not known, potentially confounding age-related changes in expanded clonotypes. Observed TCR beta diversity per million T cells fell roughly linearly with age, and a significant reduction was already apparent by age roughly 40. Estimates of total diversity based on one million sequenced T cells were considered lower bounds and underestimates.

Library preparation used 5' RACE. The data were produced on an Illumina HiSeq 2500. A second PCR of about 7 to 12 cycles was run with a J-beta primer mix and a sample-barcoded 5' primer. A template-switch 5' adaptor carrying 12 random nucleotides introduced a unique molecular identifier onto each TCR beta cDNA molecule. Each sample yielded at least 2.5 million CDR3-containing paired-end reads. The Mint cDNA synthesis kit, primed by a TRBC-specific oligonucleotide, was used to synthesize first-strand cDNA from all RNA. All cDNA was treated with uracil-DNA glycosylase and then went through a first 18-cycle PCR with the universal primers M1SS and BC2_uni_R. Under the source paper's analysis protocol: For normalization, 1 million high-quality reads were randomly selected from each sample, with every read carrying a distinct molecular identifier. Reads with shared molecular identifiers were discarded instead of being binned into consensus sequences. MiTCR, with a Q25 quality threshold and the strictest error-elimination algorithm, was used for CDR3 identification, clonotype clustering and error correction. A nonparametric unseen species model with Euler transformation was used to estimate a lower bound on total TCR beta diversity. Starting from the raw public reads, TCRdb applied fastp trimming at Q25, assembled clones with MiXCR and retained in-frame beta chains. Identical CDR3 protein sequences are pooled into one entry, listed with their most common genes and DNA. The V and J calls follow TCRdb's processing rather than the paper's. The sample has roughly 560,000 distinct CDR3 sequences on record, 20% to 30% of them singletons. Under 9% of the sample belongs to the ten largest clones.

Measured from the cysteine to the phenylalanine, the CDR3 is 13 residues long. Kept here is only the CDR3 DNA, which spans 39 bases and is read in frame from base 1. Based on the germline V gene (reference sequence), the CDR1 and CDR2 sequences are DFQATT and SNEGSKA. The sample was also reused in another study, on T cells of mothers and their children. The second study's authors report: Nine systemically healthy Caucasian individuals served as donors, namely three mothers together with their six children. cDNA synthesis consumed the entire amount of extracted RNA, loaded at around 1.4 ug RNA in each 15 ul reaction. Sample barcodes and 2-4 random nucleotides were added via the M1S primer in the second PCR. Over 8.5 million TCR beta CDR3 reads were obtained for each mother, and approximately 3.2 million reads were obtained for each child. In both related and unrelated pairs, thymic selection shapes the output of TCR recombination in a similar way, with inherited differences having only a minor effect. Normalized repertoire overlap was always slightly but never significantly higher in related than unrelated mother-child pairs. With a sensitivity of 90 to 100 clones per million clonotypes, no persistent microchimeric T cell clones were detected. The study used deep NGS to compare TCR beta repertoires of mothers and children, seeking features distinguishing related mother-child pairs from unrelated individuals. Mothers averaged about 37 +/- 4 years of age and children averaged around 11 +/- 4 years. After adapter ligation with NEBNext reagents, the libraries were sequenced on Illumina HiSeq 2000 with 100+100 nt paired-end reads. Mother and child libraries were prepared a month apart and sequenced in separate runs to prevent cross-contamination. Between 500,000 and 2,000,000 distinct TCR beta clonotypes were identified per donor. Naive TCR beta clonotypes were estimated from low-frequency clonotypes matched to each donor's FACS-determined naive share, without sorting.

Sequencing was carried out using blood. This sequence was found in a boy between 5 and 17 years old in good health. Recombination connected TRBV20-1 to TRBJ1-5, with no confidently assigned D gene. The DNA is TGCAGTGCCGACCTGTATAGCGATCAGCCCCAGCATTTT. Its protein is CSADLYSDQPQHF.